The clone carrying this T cell receptor beta chain appeared many times. The antigen is unknown. CDR3 size: 17 residues. Trimming cost V 3 bases and J 0 bases; bases outside gene matches: 5. From the reads, TCRdb called clonotypes with MiXCR, one entry per CDR3 protein. The profile shows some 220,000 distinct CDR3 sequences, less than 50% of them singletons. The data stem from a study of T cell repertoires in cytomegalovirus infection. The wider study: Public TCR beta signatures indicated both CMV infection and matching HLA type.

Findings and caveats of the study: Dominant in the ex vivo response were TCR beta clonotypes restricted by HLA-C and specific for CMV.

This receptor was identified in a human donor in good health (CMV status not recorded). Some clones in this sample may be carry-over from other donors' samples. The source was CD8+ T cells from cultured PBMCs, collected from culture after CMV antigen stimulation. The chain recombines TRBV12-3 or TRBV12-4 with TRBJ2-5; 12 nucleotides agree with TRBD2. This chain's CDR3 is CASSFRLAGGDQETQYF. CDR3 in DNA: TGTGCCAGCAGTTTCCGGCTAGCGGGAGGGGACCAAGAGACCCAGTACTTC.